The rows below give T cell receptor beta chains drawn from one sample of a study of graft-versus-host responses after intestinal transplantation. The repertoire was sequenced with immunoSEQ multiplex PCR; TCRdb's copy has only in-frame clones and lacks some. In the table there are around 25,000 clones, 83% of which are singletons. This specimen was PBMCs, taken 28 days after intestinal transplant. All receptors derive from a human patient who received an intestinal transplant, so some T cells may come from the graft donor. The CDR3 runs from the conserved cysteine through the conserved F or W.

V,J,CDR3
TRBV15,TRBJ2-3,CATSGHRLAGPSTDTQYF
TRBV29-1,TRBJ1-4,CSVGRQGPNEKLFF
TRBV18,TRBJ2-1,CASSQEGYNEQFF
TRBV6-5,TRBJ2-7,CASRNSGVVVYEQYF
TRBV28,TRBJ2-7,CASSLTLAGGEQYF
TRBV6-5,TRBJ2-7,CASKRGQLSYEQYF
TRBV27,TRBJ1-3,CASSLSAQGPLSGNTIYF
TRBV7-9,TRBJ2-3,CASELAATDTQYF
TRBV5-1,TRBJ2-7,CASSVASSYEQYF
TRBV10-3,TRBJ1-1,CAINQGTEAFF
TRBV6-5,TRBJ1-1,CASSLTEGGTEAFF
TRBV30,TRBJ1-1,CAWIEGGGGEAFF
TRBV4-2,TRBJ1-1,CASSPLTGGHTEAFF
TRBV28,TRBJ2-5,CASRPSGRREWGETQYF
TRBV6-5,TRBJ2-3,CASSSPRDTQYF
TRBV6-5,TRBJ2-3,CASSYSGSTDTQYF
TRBV6-1,TRBJ2-7,CASSPTPATEQYF
TRBV29-1,TRBJ2-7,CSVYTPGQGALGEQYF
TRBV6-1,TRBJ2-5,CASSKTRGSGETQYF
TRBV6-1,TRBJ2-1,CASSDPRDRSEQFF
TRBV19,TRBJ1-6,CASSIPGLWYNSPLHF
TRBV7-7,TRBJ2-5,CASSSGQGQETQYF
TRBV11-2,TRBJ2-7,CASSLGHAGGCEQYF
TRBV4-1,TRBJ1-3,CASSRRDRGNTIYF
TRBV11-1,TRBJ2-2,CASSSQGAGELFF
TRBV4-1,TRBJ2-3,CASSRATSGGIDTQYF
TRBV6-5,TRBJ2-7,CASSLRVAGGPSEQYF
TRBV9,TRBJ1-3,CASSTSEGHSGNTIYF
TRBV4-1,TRBJ2-4,CASSPLTARIQYF
TRBV7-6,TRBJ2-3,CASSLGGTSGPDTQYF
TRBV28,TRBJ2-2,CASSSISGLIRGGELFF
TRBV5-4,TRBJ2-1,CASSELRDYTNNEQFF
TRBV28,TRBJ2-7,CASRKADSSSYEQYF
TRBV2,TRBJ2-3,CASSDLFSDFWSHTDTQYF
TRBV29-1,TRBJ2-1,CSVEDLLGQGVYNEQFF
TRBV5-5,TRBJ2-7,CASSLLPDRIAYEQYF
TRBV5-1,TRBJ2-3,CASSSRYFRTDTQYF
TRBV5-1,TRBJ2-5,CASSLGQQYQETQYF
TRBV5-4,TRBJ1-1,CASSPDRGSTEAFF
TRBV2,TRBJ2-7,CASSGDRGAYEQYF
TRBV18,TRBJ1-2,CASSPKTDSIYGYTF
TRBV7-2,TRBJ2-5,CASSRSTETQYF
TRBV2,TRBJ2-3,CASSDRMGGADTQYF
TRBV11-2,TRBJ2-5,CASSLDSGGFGETQYF
TRBV27,TRBJ1-2,CASSLSFDYGYTF
TRBV14,TRBJ2-2,CASSLWAGRTGELFF
TRBV9,TRBJ1-5,CASSARGSSNQPQHF
TRBV11-2,TRBJ1-4,CASSLGRGFDEKLFF
TRBV19,TRBJ2-1,CASSIRREARNEQFF
TRBV5-1,TRBJ2-7,CASSLEGGDEQYF
TRBV4-1,TRBJ1-5,CASSQGEGLGNQPQHF
TRBV6-5,TRBJ1-1,CASSYTETGNTEAFF
TRBV5-1,TRBJ2-1,CASSLGARAYNEQFF